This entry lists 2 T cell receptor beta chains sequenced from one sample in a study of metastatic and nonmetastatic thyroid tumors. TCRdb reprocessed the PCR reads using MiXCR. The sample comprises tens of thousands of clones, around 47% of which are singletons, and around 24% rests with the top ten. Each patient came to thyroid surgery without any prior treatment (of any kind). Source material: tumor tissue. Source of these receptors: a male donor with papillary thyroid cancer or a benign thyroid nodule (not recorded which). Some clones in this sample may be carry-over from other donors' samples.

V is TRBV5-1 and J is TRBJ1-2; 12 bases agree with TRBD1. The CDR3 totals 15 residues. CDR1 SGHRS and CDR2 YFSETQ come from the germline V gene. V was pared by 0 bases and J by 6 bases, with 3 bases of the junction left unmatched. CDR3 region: CASSLEGQGAHGYTF. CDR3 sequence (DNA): TGCGCCAGCAGCTTGGAGGGACAGGGGGCACATGGCTACACCTTC.

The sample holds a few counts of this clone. CDR3: CASSLSQGLTEAFF. For the CDR3, the DNA is TGTGCCAGCAGTTTGAGTCAGGGGCTTACTGAAGCTTTCTTT. The chain joins TRBV6-1 to TRBJ1-1; a possible D gene is TRBD1 (6 bases). This CDR3 has 14 residues. The V gene lost 5 bases and the J gene lost 5 bases, with 15 bases spanning the gap. Germline V gives CDR1 MNHNS, CDR2 SASEGT.